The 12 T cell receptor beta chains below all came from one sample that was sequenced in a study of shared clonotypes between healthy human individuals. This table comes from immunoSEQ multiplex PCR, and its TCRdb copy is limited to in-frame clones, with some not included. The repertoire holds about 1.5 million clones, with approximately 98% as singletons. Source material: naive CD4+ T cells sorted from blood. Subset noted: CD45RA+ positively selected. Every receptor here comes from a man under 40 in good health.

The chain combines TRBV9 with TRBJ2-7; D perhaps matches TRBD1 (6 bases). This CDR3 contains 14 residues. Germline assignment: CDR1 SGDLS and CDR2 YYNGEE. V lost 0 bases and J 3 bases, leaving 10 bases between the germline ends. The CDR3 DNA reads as TGTGCCAGCAGCGTAGAGCAGGGGAACTACGAGCAGTACTTC. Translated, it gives CASSVEQGNYEQYF.

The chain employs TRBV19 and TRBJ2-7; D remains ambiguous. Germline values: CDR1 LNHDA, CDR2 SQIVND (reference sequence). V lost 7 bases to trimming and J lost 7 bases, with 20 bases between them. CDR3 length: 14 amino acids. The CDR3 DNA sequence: TGTGCCAGTACTACCAGGTCTGTATGGTGGGAGCAGTACTTC. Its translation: CASTTRSVWWEQYF.

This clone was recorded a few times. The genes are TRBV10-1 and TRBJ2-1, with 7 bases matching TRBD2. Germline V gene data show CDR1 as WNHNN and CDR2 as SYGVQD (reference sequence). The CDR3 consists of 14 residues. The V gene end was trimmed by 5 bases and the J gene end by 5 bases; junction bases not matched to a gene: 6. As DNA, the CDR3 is TGCGCCAGCAGTCAGCGGGATATGGACAATGAGCAGTTCTTC. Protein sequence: CASSQRDMDNEQFF.

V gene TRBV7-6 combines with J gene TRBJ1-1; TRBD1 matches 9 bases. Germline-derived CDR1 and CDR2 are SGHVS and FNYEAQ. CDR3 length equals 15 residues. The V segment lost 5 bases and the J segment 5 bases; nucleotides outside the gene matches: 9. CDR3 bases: TGTGCCAGCAGCACCATACAGGGGGCTAAGACTGAAGCTTTCTTT. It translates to CASSTIQGAKTEAFF.

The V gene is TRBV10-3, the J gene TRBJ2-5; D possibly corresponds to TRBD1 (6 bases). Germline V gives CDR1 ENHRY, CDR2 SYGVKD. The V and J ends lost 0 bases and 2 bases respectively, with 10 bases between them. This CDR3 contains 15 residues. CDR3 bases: TGTGCCATCAGTGAGTCGTATAGGGGGCAAGAGACCCAGTACTTC. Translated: CAISESYRGQETQYF.

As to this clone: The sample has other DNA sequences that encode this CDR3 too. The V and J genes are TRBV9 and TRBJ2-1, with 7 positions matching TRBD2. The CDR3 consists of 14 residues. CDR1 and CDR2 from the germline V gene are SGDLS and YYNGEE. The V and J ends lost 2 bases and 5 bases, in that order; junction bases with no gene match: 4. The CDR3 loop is CASSVGGGNNEQFF. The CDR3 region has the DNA TGTGCCAGCAGCGTCGGCGGGGGAAACAATGAGCAGTTCTTC.

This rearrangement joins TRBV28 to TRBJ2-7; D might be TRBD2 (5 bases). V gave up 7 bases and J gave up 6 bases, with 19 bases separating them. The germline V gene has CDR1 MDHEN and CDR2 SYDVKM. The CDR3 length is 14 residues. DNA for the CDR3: TGTGCCAGCACCAGGTCGGACCTACGGGGCGAGCAGTACTTC. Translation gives CASTRSDLRGEQYF.

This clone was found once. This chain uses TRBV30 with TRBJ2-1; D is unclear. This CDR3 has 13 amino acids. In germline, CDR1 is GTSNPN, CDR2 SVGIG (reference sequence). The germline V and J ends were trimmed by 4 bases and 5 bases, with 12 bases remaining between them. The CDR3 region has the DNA TGTGCCTGGACCCCGGCCCGAGACAATGAGCAGTTCTTC. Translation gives CAWTPARDNEQFF. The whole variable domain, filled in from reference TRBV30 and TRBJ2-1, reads SQTIHQWPATLVQPVGSPLSLECTVEGTSNPNLYWYRQAAGRGLQLLFYSVGIGQISSEVPQNLSASRPQDRQFILSSKKLLLSDSGFYLCAWTPARDNEQFFGPGTRLTVL.

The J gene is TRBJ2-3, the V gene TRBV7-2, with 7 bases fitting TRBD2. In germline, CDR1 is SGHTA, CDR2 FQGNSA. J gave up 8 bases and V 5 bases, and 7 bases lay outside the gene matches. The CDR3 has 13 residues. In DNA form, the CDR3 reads TGTGCCAGCAGCCCCCTGAGGGAGGGTACGCAGTATTTT. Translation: CASSPLREGTQYF. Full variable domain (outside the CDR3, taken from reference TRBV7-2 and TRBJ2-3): GAGVSQSPSNKVTEKGKDVELRCDPISGHTALYWYRQSLGQGLEFLIYFQGNSAPDKSGLPSDRFSAERTGGSVSTLTIQRTQQEDSAVYLCASSPLREGTQYFGPGTRLTVL.

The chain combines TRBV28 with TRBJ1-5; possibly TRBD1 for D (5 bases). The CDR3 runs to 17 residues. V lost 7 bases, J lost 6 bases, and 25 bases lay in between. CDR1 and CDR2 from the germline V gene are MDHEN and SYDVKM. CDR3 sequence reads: CASKRQRASALSQPQHF. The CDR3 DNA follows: TGTGCCAGCAAGAGACAGAGGGCATCGGCCCTATCTCAGCCCCAGCATTTT.

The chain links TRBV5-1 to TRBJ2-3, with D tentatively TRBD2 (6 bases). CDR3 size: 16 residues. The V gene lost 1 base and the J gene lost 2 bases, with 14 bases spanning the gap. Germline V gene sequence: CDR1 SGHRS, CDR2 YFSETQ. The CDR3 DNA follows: TGCGCCAGCAGCTTGATCGTCGGGGGAGCCACAGATACGCAGTATTTT. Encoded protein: CASSLIVGGATDTQYF. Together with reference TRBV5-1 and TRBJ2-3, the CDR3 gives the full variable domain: KAGVTQTPRYLIKTRGQQVTLSCSPISGHRSVSWYQQTPGQGLQFLFEYFSETQRNKGNFPGRFSGRQFSNSRSEMNVSTLELGDSALYLCASSLIVGGATDTQYFGPGTRLTVL.

CDR3 coding DNA: TGTGCCAGCACCTCCGGGACTAAACAGTTCTTC. Translated, it gives CASTSGTKQFF. The chain links TRBV7-9 to TRBJ2-1; 7 positions match TRBD2. The CDR3 is made up of 11 amino acids. V lost 7 bases, J lost 13 bases, and 7 bases stayed unmatched. CDR1 is SEHNR and CDR2 is FQNEAQ in the germline V gene (reference sequence).